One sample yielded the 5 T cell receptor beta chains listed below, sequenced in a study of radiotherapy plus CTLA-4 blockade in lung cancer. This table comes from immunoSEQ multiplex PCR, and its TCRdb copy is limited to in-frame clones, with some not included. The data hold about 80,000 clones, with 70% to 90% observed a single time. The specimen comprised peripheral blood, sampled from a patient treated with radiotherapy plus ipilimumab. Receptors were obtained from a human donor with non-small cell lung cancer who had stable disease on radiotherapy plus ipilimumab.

The CDR3 region is CASSWDREETQYF. Here the CDR3 DNA reads TGTGCCAGCAGCTGGGACAGGGAAGAGACCCAGTACTTC. The chain has TRBV5-6 and TRBJ2-5; 9 bases are a match to TRBD1. With V trimmed by 3 bases and J by 3 bases, 0 bases remained unmatched. Germline V gives CDR1 SGHDT, CDR2 YYEEEE. This CDR3 spans 13 amino acids.

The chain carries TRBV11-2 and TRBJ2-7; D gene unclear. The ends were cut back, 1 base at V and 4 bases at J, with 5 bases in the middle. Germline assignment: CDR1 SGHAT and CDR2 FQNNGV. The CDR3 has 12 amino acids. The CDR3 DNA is TGTGCCAGCAGCTTAGGAAATTACGAGCAGTACTTC. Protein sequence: CASSLGNYEQYF.

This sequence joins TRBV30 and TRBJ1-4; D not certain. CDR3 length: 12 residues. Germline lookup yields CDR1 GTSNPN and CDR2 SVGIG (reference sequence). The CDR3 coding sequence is TGTGCATCGATCGCCCTCAATGAAAAACTGTTTTTT. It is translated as CASIALNEKLFF.

The CDR3: CASSLQRTVNTEAFF. Here the CDR3 DNA reads TGTGCCAGCTCACTTCAGCGGACAGTGAACACTGAAGCTTTCTTT. The chain employs TRBV18 and TRBJ1-1; maybe TRBD1 (6 bases). Germline CDR1 and CDR2: KGHSH and LQKENI. The CDR3 is made up of 15 amino acids. Deletions cut 4 bases from V and 0 bases from J, with 12 bases between.

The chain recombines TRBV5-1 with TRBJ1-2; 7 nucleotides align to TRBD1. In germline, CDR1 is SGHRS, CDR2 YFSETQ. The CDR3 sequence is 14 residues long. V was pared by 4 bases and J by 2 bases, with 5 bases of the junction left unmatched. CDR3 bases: TGCGCCAGCAGCCGACAGGGACAAAACTATGGCTACACCTTC. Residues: CASSRQGQNYGYTF. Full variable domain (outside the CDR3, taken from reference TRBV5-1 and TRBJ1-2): KAGVTQTPRYLIKTRGQQVTLSCSPISGHRSVSWYQQTPGQGLQFLFEYFSETQRNKGNFPGRFSGRQFSNSRSEMNVSTLELGDSALYLCASSRQGQNYGYTFGSGTRLTVV.